This TCR beta chain originates from a study of shared clonotypes between healthy human individuals. Whole-study context: Donor ages ranged 18 to 49 years: a couple of women, a few men.

Profiled with immunoSEQ multiplex PCR; TCRdb holds only in-frame clones, not every one. This sample has 450,000 to 600,000 clones, with approximately 85% found just once. As concerns this clone: Its matching antigen is unknown.

Overall study results and limits: The study sampled only blood, and tissue repertoires likely differ.

The ends were cut back, 5 bases at V and 5 bases at J, with 13 bases in the middle. The germline CDR1 and CDR2 sequences are KGHSH and LQKENI. The CDR3 loop spans 14 amino acids. Among the donors, all were Caucasian adults who lived in Nashville, Tennessee. The clonotype comes from a middle-aged woman in good health. Some clones in this sample may be carry-over from other donors' samples. The V and J genes are TRBV18 and TRBJ1-5; D gene unclear. Sequencing input: PBMCs. The CDR3 nucleotides read TGTGCCAGCTCATCTACGACGGTCGATCAGCCCCAGCATTTT. This encodes CASSSTTVDQPQHF.